This T cell receptor (beta chain) was recovered during a study of T cell clonality in common variable immunodeficiency. Findings and caveats of the study: Common variable immunodeficiency TCR beta sequences reportedly had fewer deletions and N-nucleotide insertions. CVID subjects had higher TCRbeta clonality than healthy controls, most marked in about a third.

Sample share makes this clone medium-sized. Its target is not known. The read halts 3 residues ahead of the CDR3 end, with the missing end drawn from the germline J gene. Using immunoSEQ multiplex PCR, the repertoire was profiled, and TCRdb retains in-frame clones only, with some absent. The sample yields roughly 34,000 clones, without any singletons. The CDR3 sequence is 14 residues long. Trimming took 5 bases from V and 2 from J, leaving 10 bases between them. From germline, CDR1 is LNHNV and CDR2 YYDKDF (reference sequence). Reduced serum IgG, IgA and/or IgM plus specific antibody deficiency defined CVID. The CVID group had around 16 females and 30 or so males, mean age roughly 40.

The chain couples TRBV15 to TRBJ1-3; possibly TRBD1 for D (6 bases). The sequenced material came from peripheral blood mononuclear cells. The sequence derives from a human donor with common variable immunodeficiency. CDR3 sequence reads: CATSPRTAGNTIYF. The sequenced part of the CDR3 DNA is TGTGCCACCAGCCCTCGGACAGCTGGAAACACC.